This T cell receptor (beta chain) emerged from a study of tumor-infiltrating lymphocytes in primary liver carcinoma. Across the whole study: Surgery removed the patients' primary liver carcinoma. Sample yields, roughly 3.65 to 7.13 million productive TCRbeta reads, were similar across the tissue types. General study points: Researchers did not compare CD4+ and CD8+ repertoires, as samples were bulk unsorted. Pairs of tumor regions overlapped more than tumor-adjacent and tumor-blood pairs did.

A note on this clonotype: As yet, its antigen is unknown.

Blood RNA was derived from unsorted whole blood, and germline DNA was extracted too. TCR beta cDNA came from roughly 450 ng total RNA, primed with a constant-region primer. TCR beta libraries came from three nested multiplex PCR rounds using slightly modified ARM-PCR. Amplification in the first two PCR rounds was performed using TRBV1-TRBV30 forward primers and a C-beta reverse primer for around 10 cycles each. A single record per CDR3 protein comes from TCRdb applying MiXCR to the multiplex PCR reads. Of about 330,000 distinct CDR3 sequences listed, about 65% were seen once; the top ten hold 5.5% to 7%. The CDR3 runs 16 residues. With 2 bases removed from V and 0 bases from J, the gap between germline ends came to 13 bases. The germline gives CDR1 SGHDT, CDR2 YYEEEE.

Sample: peripheral blood. This receptor was obtained from a man aged 35-49 years with primary liver carcinoma and hepatitis B virus infection. V usage is TRBV5-6 and J usage is TRBJ2-3; D ambiguous. The CDR3, as DNA: TGTGCCAGCAGCTTCCCTCAACCGAGGAGCACAGATACGCAGTATTTT. Encoded protein: CASSFPQPRSTDTQYF.